The rows below give T cell receptor beta chains drawn from one sample of a study of OX40 agonist ivuxolimab in advanced cancers. TCRdb's copy holds only in-frame clones and misses some; the assay was immunoSEQ multiplex PCR. The data contain 55,000 to 75,000 clones, 87% of them singletons. Sequenced material: CD4+ or CD8+ T cells sorted from blood, taken in a trial of the OX40 agonist ivuxolimab. Every receptor here comes from an adult with an advanced solid tumor such as melanoma, head and neck, liver or kidney cancer. Each CDR3 is given with its conserved first and last residue. D genes are given only for firm matches. Not every row has a clone size; where given, it reads once, few, many or a size class.

CDR3 DNA | CDR3 protein | clone size | J gene | V gene | D gene | CDR3 length
TGTGCCAGCAGCCCTCGGGACAGGGGGCTCGAGCAGTACTTC | CASSPRDRGLEQYF | . | TRBJ2-7 | TRBV7-8 | TRBD1 | 14
TGCGCCAGCAGCCGCCCTGACAGGGGAGCTAATGAAAAACTGTTTTTT | CASSRPDRGANEKLFF | . | TRBJ1-4 | TRBV4-1 | TRBD1 | 16
TGCGCCAGCAGCGCGGACAGGGGAAGAACTGAAGCTTTCTTT | CASSADRGRTEAFF | . | TRBJ1-1 | TRBV5-1 | TRBD1 | 14
TGTGCCAGCAGCCTAGGGACCTCTGAAGCTTTCTTT | CASSLGTSEAFF | . | TRBJ1-1 | TRBV28 | . | 12
TGTGCCAGCAGCTTTGAGGACGGGGAGCTGTTTTTT | CASSFEDGELFF | . | TRBJ2-2 | TRBV11-1 | . | 12
TGTGCCAGCAGCGTAGCCGGCCCCAATGAGCAGTTCTTC | CASSVAGPNEQFF | . | TRBJ2-1 | TRBV9 | . | 13
TGTGCCAGCAGCCCGCAGGGAGCAGGCTTCAATCAGCCCCAGCATTTT | CASSPQGAGFNQPQHF | . | TRBJ1-5 | TRBV7-2 | . | 16
TGTGCCATCAATGGCGGTCCGGGACAGGGCGATTACGAGCAGTACTTC | CAINGGPGQGDYEQYF | . | TRBJ2-7 | TRBV10-3 | TRBD1 | 16
TGTGCCAGCAGATATCTGACGGGGGGGCGTGATGAGCAGTTCTTC | CASRYLTGGRDEQFF | once | TRBJ2-1 | TRBV6-5 | TRBD2 | 15
TGTGCCAGCAGCGTAGGAGGGGGTACAGGGGTTTCTGGAAACACCATATATTTT | CASSVGGGTGVSGNTIYF | . | TRBJ1-3 | TRBV9 | TRBD1 | 18
TGTGCCTGGAACAGGGGTACCTACGAGCAGTACTTC | CAWNRGTYEQYF | once | TRBJ2-7 | TRBV30 | TRBD1 | 12
TGTGCCAGCAGCCGGGACAGCTCAATCTATGGCTACACCTTC | CASSRDSSIYGYTF | . | TRBJ1-2 | TRBV4-2 | TRBD1 | 14
TGTGCCAGCAGCTTAGGAGGGACTAGCGGGAACACCGGGGAGCTGTTTTTT | CASSLGGTSGNTGELFF | . | TRBJ2-2 | TRBV13 | TRBD2 | 17
TGCGCCAGCAGCCAGGGTGTTAGTCTGCGGAACACCATATATTTT | CASSQGVSLRNTIYF | . | TRBJ1-3 | TRBV4-1 | . | 15
TGTGCCAGTAGTATAGGGGGTAACAGGCAGCCCCAGCATTTT | CASSIGGNRQPQHF | . | TRBJ1-5 | TRBV19 | . | 14
TGTGCCTGGAGTCCCGACAGAGTCTATGGCTACACCTTC | CAWSPDRVYGYTF | . | TRBJ1-2 | TRBV30 | . | 13
TGTGCCAGCAGCTTAGAGGACTTAAACACTGAAGCTTTCTTT | CASSLEDLNTEAFF | . | TRBJ1-1 | TRBV7-8 | . | 14
TGTGCCTGGAGTGTACGGAACGAGCAGTACTTC | CAWSVRNEQYF | . | TRBJ2-7 | TRBV30 | . | 11
TGTGCCAGCAGCCCCGGGCCTACCGGAGATACGCAGTATTTT | CASSPGPTGDTQYF | . | TRBJ2-3 | TRBV7-3 | . | 14
TGTGCCAGCAGCTTGGCCCTATATGGCTACACCTTC | CASSLALYGYTF | . | TRBJ1-2 | TRBV5-6 | . | 12
TGTGCCAGCAGTTTTGGAGCGAAGACCCAGTACTTC | CASSFGAKTQYF | . | TRBJ2-5 | TRBV6-6 | . | 12
TGCGCCAGCAGCTCCACTAGCGGGCCGAGCTCCTACAATGAGCAGTTCTTC | CASSSTSGPSSYNEQFF | . | TRBJ2-1 | TRBV5-1 | TRBD2 | 17
TGTGCCAGCAGCGCCACCGGGACTAGCAGGGAGACCCAGTACTTC | CASSATGTSRETQYF | . | TRBJ2-5 | TRBV5-6 | TRBD2 | 15
TGTGCCAGCTCACCACCCGGGCGAAATACTGAAGCTTTCTTT | CASSPPGRNTEAFF | . | TRBJ1-1 | TRBV18 | . | 14
TGTGCCAGCTCACCTAGACTAGCGGGGGGCCCGAACACCGGGGAGCTGTTTTTT | CASSPRLAGGPNTGELFF | . | TRBJ2-2 | TRBV18 | TRBD2 | 18
TGTGCCAGCAGCGCCCGGACAGGGCAAGAGACCCAGTACTTC | CASSARTGQETQYF | . | TRBJ2-5 | TRBV9 | TRBD1 | 14
TGCGCCAGCAGCTCTAGCGGGAGGGCCGTCAATGAGCAGTTCTTC | CASSSSGRAVNEQFF | . | TRBJ2-1 | TRBV5-1 | TRBD2 | 15
TGCGCCAGCAGCCAAGGGATTAATCCGACAGTCGTCTCCCTCCACTTT | CASSQGINPTVVSLHF | . | TRBJ1-6 | TRBV4-1 | . | 16
TGTGCCAGCAGCCCCAGGGGGCGGGGCCAGTACAATGAGCAGTTCTTC | CASSPRGRGQYNEQFF | . | TRBJ2-1 | TRBV9 | TRBD1 | 16
TGTGCCAGCAGCCCTGGAGGGGGCACCCGTTTTGAAGCTTTCTTT | CASSPGGGTRFEAFF | . | TRBJ1-1 | TRBV5-6 | TRBD1 | 15
TGCGCCAGCAGCTTGGCGGGGAACACCGGGGAGCTGTTTTTT | CASSLAGNTGELFF | . | TRBJ2-2 | TRBV5-1 | . | 14
TGTGCCAGCAGGACAGGGGCGGCGAATTCACCCCTCCACTTT | CASRTGAANSPLHF | few | TRBJ1-6 | TRBV2 | TRBD1 | 14
TGTGCCAGCAGCGTAGAATACTACACTGAAGCTTTCTTT | CASSVEYYTEAFF | . | TRBJ1-1 | TRBV9 | . | 13
TGTGTCATCAGTGTCGCAGGGGGCGGGACTGAAGCTTTCTTT | CVISVAGGGTEAFF | . | TRBJ1-1 | TRBV10-3 | TRBD1 | 14
TGTGCCAGCAGCTTAGTGGATGAGCAGTACTTC | CASSLVDEQYF | . | TRBJ2-7 | TRBV7-9 | . | 11
TGTGCCAGCAGTGCGTCAGGGTACGGACAGCCCCAGCATTTT | CASSASGYGQPQHF | . | TRBJ1-5 | TRBV2 | . | 14
TGTGCCAGCCAAAGCGGGCTGACTTCCTACAATGAGCAGTTCTTC | CASQSGLTSYNEQFF | . | TRBJ2-1 | TRBV5-5 | . | 15
TGTGCCAGCAGCCAAGGAGGAAGAGGGGCCAACGTCCTGACTTTC | CASSQGGRGANVLTF | . | TRBJ2-6 | TRBV14 | . | 15
TGCGCCAGCAGTGAGTCGGGGGGGAATGAGCAGTTCTTC | CASSESGGNEQFF | . | TRBJ2-1 | TRBV10-2 | TRBD2 | 13
TGTGCCAGTAGTATTGGGGGGAACGCTGAAGCTTTCTTT | CASSIGGNAEAFF | once | TRBJ1-1 | TRBV19 | . | 13